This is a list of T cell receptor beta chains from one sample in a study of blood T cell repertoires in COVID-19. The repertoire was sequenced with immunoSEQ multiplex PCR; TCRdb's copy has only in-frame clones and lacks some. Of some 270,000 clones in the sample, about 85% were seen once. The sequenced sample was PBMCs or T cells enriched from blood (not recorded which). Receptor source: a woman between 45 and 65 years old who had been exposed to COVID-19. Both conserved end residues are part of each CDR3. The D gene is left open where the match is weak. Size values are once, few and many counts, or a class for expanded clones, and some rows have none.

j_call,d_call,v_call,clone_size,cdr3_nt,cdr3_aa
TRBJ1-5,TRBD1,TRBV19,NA,TGTGCCAGTAGTCCCCGGGACAGGGACCGCAATCAGCCCCAGCATTTT,CASSPRDRDRNQPQHF
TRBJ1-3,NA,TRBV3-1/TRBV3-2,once,TGTGCCAGCAGCCAAGGGGCAGGGGATTTCGGAAACACCATATATTTT,CASSQGAGDFGNTIYF
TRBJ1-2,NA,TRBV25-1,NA,TGTGCCAGCAGTATGGGAGGGGTCTATGGCTACACCTTC,CASSMGGVYGYTF
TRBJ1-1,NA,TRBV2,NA,TGTGCCAGCATCTGGACAGATTACAGCACTGAAGCTTTCTTT,CASIWTDYSTEAFF
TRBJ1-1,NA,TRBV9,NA,TGTGCCAGCAGCTCGGGAGGTCGCCTTAACACTGAAGCTTTCTTT,CASSSGGRLNTEAFF
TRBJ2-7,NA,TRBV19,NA,TGTGCCAGTAGTAGAGGAGACAGCTCCTACGAGCAGTACTTC,CASSRGDSSYEQYF
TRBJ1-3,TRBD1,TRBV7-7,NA,TGTGCCAGCAGCGCCGACAGGGCGGCTGGAAACACCATATATTTT,CASSADRAAGNTIYF
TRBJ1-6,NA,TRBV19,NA,TGTGCCAGTAGGAGCAGGGGCCAAAATTCACCCCTCCACTTT,CASRSRGQNSPLHF
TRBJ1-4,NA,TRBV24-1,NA,TGTGCCACCAGTGGGACGGGGGAAAAACTGTTTTTT,CATSGTGEKLFF
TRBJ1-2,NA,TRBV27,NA,TGTGCCAGCAGTTTGCGGTTCTTGAGGGAGAGTAGTGGCTACACCTTC,CASSLRFLRESSGYTF
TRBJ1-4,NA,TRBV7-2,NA,TGTGCCAGCAGCTCCCCACGGGGGGGCGGTGAAAAACTGTTTTTT,CASSSPRGGGEKLFF
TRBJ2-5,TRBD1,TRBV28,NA,TGTGCCAGCAGTTCAGGGGGCCGCCAAGAGACCCAGTACTTC,CASSSGGRQETQYF
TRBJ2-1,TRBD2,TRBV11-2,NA,TGTGCCAGCAGCTCCCTCCTCACTAGCGGGAACAATGAGCAGTTCTTC,CASSSLLTSGNNEQFF
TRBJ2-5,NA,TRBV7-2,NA,TGTGCCAGCAGCTTAAAACCGGGGGAGACCCAGTACTTC,CASSLKPGETQYF
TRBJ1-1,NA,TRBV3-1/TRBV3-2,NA,TGTGCCAGCAGCCAAGTTCGGGGACACATGAACACTGAAGCTTTCTTT,CASSQVRGHMNTEAFF
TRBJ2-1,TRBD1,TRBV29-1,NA,TGCAGCGTTCAGGGCGGGACAGGGCAAAACAATGAGCAGTTCTTC,CSVQGGTGQNNEQFF
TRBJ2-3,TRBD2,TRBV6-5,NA,TGTGCCAGCAGTTTCACTAGCGGGGAAACAGATACGCAGTATTTT,CASSFTSGETDTQYF
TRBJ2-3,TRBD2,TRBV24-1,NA,TGTGCCACCAGTGATGCGCGGGGGGCGCGGGATACGCAGTATTTT,CATSDARGARDTQYF
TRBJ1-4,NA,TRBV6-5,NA,TGTGCCAGCAGACAGGACCTCTTGGATGAAAAACTGTTTTTT,CASRQDLLDEKLFF
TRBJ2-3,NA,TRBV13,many,TGTGCCAGCAGCTTAGGACTAGCATCTGTAGATACGCAGTATTTT,CASSLGLASVDTQYF
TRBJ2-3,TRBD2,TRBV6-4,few,TGTGCCAGCAGTGAGATTGCGGGGGGTAGCACAGATACGCAGTATTTT,CASSEIAGGSTDTQYF
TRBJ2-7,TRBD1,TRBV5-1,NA,TGCGCCAGCAGCTTGTTACAGGGGGCGCCGGGGGAGCAGTACTTC,CASSLLQGAPGEQYF
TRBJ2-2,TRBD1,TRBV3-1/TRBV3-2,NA,TGTGCCAGCAGGATGGGACAGGGGAGTCCCGGGGAGCTGTTTTTT,CASRMGQGSPGELFF
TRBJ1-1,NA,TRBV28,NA,TGTGCCAGCAGTTCCGGTGGGAGGTGGACTGAAGCTTTCTTT,CASSSGGRWTEAFF
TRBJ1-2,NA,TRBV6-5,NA,TGTGCCAGCAGTCACGGACAGTTTGATGGTGGCTACACCTTC,CASSHGQFDGGYTF
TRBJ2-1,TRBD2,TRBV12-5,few,TGTGCTAGTGGTCTGGGGGGACTAGCAGTGAACAATGAGCAGTTCTTC,CASGLGGLAVNNEQFF
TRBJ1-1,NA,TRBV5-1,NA,TGCGCCAGCAGCTTGGCCAGGGCGGAGAACACTGAAGCTTTCTTT,CASSLARAENTEAFF
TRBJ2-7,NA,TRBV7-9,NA,TGTGCCAGCAGCTTACCTTTAAGCTCCCACGAGCAGTACTTC,CASSLPLSSHEQYF
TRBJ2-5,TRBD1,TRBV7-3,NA,TGTGCCAGCAGCTTAGCCTACGGGACAGAAATTAAAGAGACCCAGTACTTC,CASSLAYGTEIKETQYF
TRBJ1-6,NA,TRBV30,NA,TGTGCCTTTACAAGAGCGGGGCAAGTCAATTCACCCCTCCACTTT,CAFTRAGQVNSPLHF
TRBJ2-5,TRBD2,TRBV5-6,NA,TGTGCCAGCAGCCCACTAGCGGTTAAAGAGACCCAGTACTTC,CASSPLAVKETQYF
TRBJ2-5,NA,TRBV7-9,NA,TGTGCCAGCAGCCAGGTACAGGGAGGGCAAGAGACCCAGTACTTC,CASSQVQGGQETQYF
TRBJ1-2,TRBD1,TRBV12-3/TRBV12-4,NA,TGTGCCAGCAGTTGGGACAGGGGTAATGGCTACACCTTC,CASSWDRGNGYTF
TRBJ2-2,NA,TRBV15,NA,TGTGCCACCAGCAGTAGAAAATGGGAGGCCGGGGAGCTGTTTTTT,CATSSRKWEAGELFF
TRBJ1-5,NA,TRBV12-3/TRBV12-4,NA,TGTGCCAGCAGTTTAGGAGGTCAGCCCCAGCATTTT,CASSLGGQPQHF
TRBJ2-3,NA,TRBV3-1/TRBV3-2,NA,TGTGCCAGCAGCCAAGATGCGGGGCGAGATACGCAGTATTTT,CASSQDAGRDTQYF
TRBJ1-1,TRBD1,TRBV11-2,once,TGTGCCAGCAGCTTGGGGACAGGGGTTGGAAGGATGAACACTGAAGCTTTCTTT,CASSLGTGVGRMNTEAFF
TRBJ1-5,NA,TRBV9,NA,TGTGCCAGCAGCGTACCCAGCTGGGAGTACGATCAGTGCGGGCAGCCCCAGCATTTT,CASSVPSWEYDQCGQPQHF
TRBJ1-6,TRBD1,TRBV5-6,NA,TGTGCCAGCAGCTTCAGGACAGGGCAATCACCCCTCCACTTT,CASSFRTGQSPLHF
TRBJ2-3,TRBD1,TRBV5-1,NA,TGCGCCAGCAGCCCCCCGCTCGGACAGGGGAAAGGAGATACGCAGTATTTT,CASSPPLGQGKGDTQYF
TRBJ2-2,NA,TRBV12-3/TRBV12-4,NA,TGTGCCAGCAGCCAGACAGGAGCCGGGGAGCTGTTTTTT,CASSQTGAGELFF
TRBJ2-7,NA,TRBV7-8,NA,TGTGCCAGCAGCGGGACTGGAGGCGTCCACGAGCAGTACTTC,CASSGTGGVHEQYF
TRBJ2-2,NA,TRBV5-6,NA,TGTGCCAGCAGCTTGGGAGGGCCCGGCGAGCTGTTTTTT,CASSLGGPGELFF
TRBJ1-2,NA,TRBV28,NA,TGTGCCAGCAGTTTACCTCAGAATGGCTACACCTTC,CASSLPQNGYTF
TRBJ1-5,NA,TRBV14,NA,TGTGCCAGCAGCCAAGACCGGGGGACCCAGCATTTT,CASSQDRGTQHF
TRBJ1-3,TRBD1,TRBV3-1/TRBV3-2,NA,TGTGCCAGCAGCCAGGGGGTTAACAGGGGAGGAAACACCATATATTTT,CASSQGVNRGGNTIYF
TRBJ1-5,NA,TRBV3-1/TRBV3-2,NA,TGTGCCAGCAGCCAAGACCAGGGAAATCAGCCCCAGCATTTT,CASSQDQGNQPQHF
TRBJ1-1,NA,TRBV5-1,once,TGCGCCAGCAGCTTGGATCGGGGAACTGAAGCTTTCTTT,CASSLDRGTEAFF
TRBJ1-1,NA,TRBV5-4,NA,TGTGCCAGCAGCTTGCCAGGGGTTAACACTGAAGCTTTCTTT,CASSLPGVNTEAFF
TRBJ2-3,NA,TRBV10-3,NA,TGTGCCATCAGTGAGCGAAATAGCCCAGATACGCAGTATTTT,CAISERNSPDTQYF